The rows below give T cell receptor beta chains drawn from one sample of a study of blood T cell repertoires in COVID-19. Sequencing used immunoSEQ multiplex PCR; TCRdb keeps in-frame clones, though not all of them. The sample carries hundreds of thousands of clones, about 88% recorded once. Sequenced input: PBMCs or T cells enriched from blood (not recorded which). The receptors shown here come from a woman in her sixties or seventies in a cohort exposed to, infected with or recovered from COVID-19 (not recorded which). Both conserved end residues are part of each CDR3. A D gene is named only where the DNA matches it firmly. Clone size is not always given. Where it is, it says once, few, many or a class for expanded clones.

D gene: TRBD2
V gene: TRBV7-3
clone size: once
J gene: TRBJ2-7
CDR3 protein: CASSLGLAGGWHEQYF
CDR3 DNA: TGTGCCAGCAGCCTCGGACTAGCGGGAGGTTGGCACGAGCAGTACTTC

D gene: -
V gene: TRBV7-3
clone size: -
J gene: TRBJ2-6
CDR3 protein: CASSLKSRAPGANVLTF
CDR3 DNA: TGTGCCAGCAGCTTAAAGTCCAGGGCTCCTGGGGCCAACGTCCTGACTTTC

D gene: TRBD2
V gene: TRBV9
clone size: -
J gene: TRBJ2-7
CDR3 protein: CASSPGLAGTYEQYF
CDR3 DNA: TGTGCCAGCAGCCCTGGACTAGCGGGAACTTACGAGCAGTACTTC

D gene: TRBD1
V gene: TRBV6-5
clone size: -
J gene: TRBJ1-1
CDR3 protein: CATWGRDRRAFF
CDR3 DNA: TGTGCCACCTGGGGCCGGGACAGGCGGGCTTTCTTT

D gene: -
V gene: TRBV7-8
clone size: few
J gene: TRBJ1-1
CDR3 protein: CASSTLQGETEAFF
CDR3 DNA: TGTGCCAGCAGCACCCTACAGGGAGAAACTGAAGCTTTCTTT

D gene: TRBD1
V gene: TRBV6-5
clone size: -
J gene: TRBJ1-2
CDR3 protein: CASTPGRGHYGYTF
CDR3 DNA: TGTGCCAGCACCCCGGGCAGGGGGCACTATGGCTACACCTTC

D gene: TRBD1
V gene: TRBV19
clone size: -
J gene: TRBJ1-5
CDR3 protein: CASRREGAGNQPQHF
CDR3 DNA: TGTGCCAGTAGGAGAGAGGGGGCGGGGAATCAGCCCCAGCATTTT

D gene: TRBD1
V gene: TRBV19
clone size: -
J gene: TRBJ1-1
CDR3 protein: CASSTPTGRLTEAFF
CDR3 DNA: TGTGCCAGTAGTACCCCGACAGGGAGGTTGACTGAAGCTTTCTTT

D gene: -
V gene: TRBV5-1
clone size: -
J gene: TRBJ1-4
CDR3 protein: CASSLTGSNEKLFF
CDR3 DNA: TGCGCCAGCAGCTTAACAGGGTCTAACGAAAAACTGTTTTTT

D gene: TRBD1
V gene: TRBV9
clone size: -
J gene: TRBJ1-6
CDR3 protein: CASSATGERSPLHF
CDR3 DNA: TGTGCCAGCAGCGCGACAGGGGAACGGTCACCCCTCCACTTT

D gene: TRBD1
V gene: TRBV4-3
clone size: -
J gene: TRBJ1-6
CDR3 protein: CASSQTTGRNSPLHF
CDR3 DNA: TGCGCCAGCAGCCAAACGACAGGGAGGAATTCACCCCTCCACTTT

D gene: -
V gene: TRBV3-1/TRBV3-2
clone size: -
J gene: TRBJ2-7
CDR3 protein: CASSQNPQGSEQYF
CDR3 DNA: TGTGCCAGCAGCCAAAACCCCCAGGGAAGCGAGCAGTACTTC

D gene: TRBD2
V gene: TRBV7-2
clone size: -
J gene: TRBJ2-5
CDR3 protein: CASSPNVREGGETQYF
CDR3 DNA: TGTGCCAGCAGCCCAAACGTGCGGGAGGGCGGGGAGACCCAGTACTTC

D gene: TRBD1
V gene: TRBV18
clone size: once
J gene: TRBJ2-6
CDR3 protein: CASSPSNRGPSGANVLTF
CDR3 DNA: TGTGCCAGCTCACCTTCCAACAGGGGGCCCTCTGGGGCCAACGTCCTGACTTTC

D gene: -
V gene: TRBV7-9
clone size: -
J gene: TRBJ2-6
CDR3 protein: CASSLWGVAGANVLTF
CDR3 DNA: TGTGCCAGCAGCTTATGGGGGGTAGCTGGGGCCAACGTCCTGACTTTC

D gene: TRBD1
V gene: TRBV30
clone size: -
J gene: TRBJ1-4
CDR3 protein: CASTGAHNEKLFF
CDR3 DNA: TGTGCCTCGACAGGGGCGCATAATGAAAAACTGTTTTTT

D gene: -
V gene: TRBV4-3
clone size: once
J gene: TRBJ2-6
CDR3 protein: CASSPAGTPGANVLTF
CDR3 DNA: TGCGCCAGCAGCCCGGCAGGGACTCCTGGGGCCAACGTCCTGACTTTC

D gene: TRBD1
V gene: TRBV19
clone size: -
J gene: TRBJ2-1
CDR3 protein: CASSPFPGQGRDEQFF
CDR3 DNA: TGTGCCAGTAGTCCCTTTCCGGGACAGGGGAGGGATGAGCAGTTCTTC

D gene: -
V gene: TRBV11-2
clone size: -
J gene: TRBJ2-1
CDR3 protein: CASSSPWDFHNEQFF
CDR3 DNA: TGTGCCAGCAGCTCCCCCTGGGACTTTCACAATGAGCAGTTCTTC

D gene: -
V gene: TRBV18
clone size: -
J gene: TRBJ1-2
CDR3 protein: CASSPTQQGTNYGYTF
CDR3 DNA: TGTGCCAGCTCACCAACGCAGCAGGGGACTAACTATGGCTACACCTTC

D gene: TRBD1
V gene: TRBV6-4
clone size: -
J gene: TRBJ2-2
CDR3 protein: CASRGQGNTGELFF
CDR3 DNA: TGTGCCAGCAGGGGACAGGGGAACACCGGGGAGCTGTTTTTT

D gene: -
V gene: TRBV7-5
clone size: once
J gene: TRBJ2-1
CDR3 protein: CARSQGLQGRSSESSYNEQFF
CDR3 DNA: TGTGCCAGAAGCCAGGGGCTACAGGGTCGGTCGTCTGAGAGCTCCTACAATGAGCAGTTCTTC

D gene: -
V gene: TRBV7-9
clone size: -
J gene: TRBJ1-1
CDR3 protein: CASSLDQGLFTEAFF
CDR3 DNA: TGTGCCAGCAGCTTAGATCAGGGGTTGTTCACTGAAGCTTTCTTT

D gene: TRBD1
V gene: TRBV10-3
clone size: -
J gene: TRBJ2-3
CDR3 protein: CAISAPDRSTDTQYF
CDR3 DNA: TGTGCCATCAGCGCCCCGGACAGGAGCACAGATACGCAGTATTTT

D gene: TRBD2
V gene: TRBV5-4
clone size: -
J gene: TRBJ2-5
CDR3 protein: CASSSGTSGQETQYF
CDR3 DNA: TGTGCCAGCAGCTCCGGGACTAGCGGCCAAGAGACCCAGTACTTC

D gene: -
V gene: TRBV11-2
clone size: few
J gene: TRBJ1-4
CDR3 protein: CASSLAGGKLFF
CDR3 DNA: TGTGCCAGCAGCTTAGCGGGAGGAAAACTGTTTTTT

D gene: -
V gene: TRBV6-5
clone size: once
J gene: TRBJ1-5
CDR3 protein: CASSSQGSQPQHF
CDR3 DNA: TGTGCCAGCAGCTCTCAGGGGTCTCAGCCCCAGCATTTT

D gene: TRBD1
V gene: TRBV27
clone size: once
J gene: TRBJ2-1
CDR3 protein: CASSSPTGGISSYEQFF
CDR3 DNA: TGTGCCAGCAGTTCCCCAACAGGGGGCATAAGTAGCTATGAGCAGTTCTTC

D gene: -
V gene: TRBV4-2
clone size: -
J gene: TRBJ2-1
CDR3 protein: CASSQVPGPSAMNNEQFF
CDR3 DNA: TGTGCCAGCAGCCAAGTTCCGGGCCCTAGCGCTATGAACAATGAGCAGTTCTTC

D gene: -
V gene: TRBV30
clone size: -
J gene: TRBJ1-5
CDR3 protein: CACKLGGKPQHF
CDR3 DNA: TGTGCCTGTAAACTTGGGGGGAAGCCCCAGCATTTT

D gene: -
V gene: TRBV13
clone size: -
J gene: TRBJ1-2
CDR3 protein: CASSLWAGKQYYGYTF
CDR3 DNA: TGTGCCAGCAGCTTATGGGCAGGGAAACAATACTATGGCTACACCTTC

D gene: TRBD1
V gene: TRBV29-1
clone size: -
J gene: TRBJ1-1
CDR3 protein: CSVEDGTGVEAFF
CDR3 DNA: TGCAGCGTTGAAGATGGGACAGGGGTTGAAGCTTTCTTT

D gene: TRBD1
V gene: TRBV7-3
clone size: -
J gene: TRBJ2-3
CDR3 protein: CASSPGTGVVSDTQYF
CDR3 DNA: TGTGCCAGCAGCCCTGGGACAGGGGTTGTGTCAGATACGCAGTATTTT

D gene: TRBD1
V gene: TRBV2
clone size: -
J gene: TRBJ2-7
CDR3 protein: CAARDRGYEQYF
CDR3 DNA: TGTGCCGCCCGGGACAGGGGGTACGAGCAGTACTTC

D gene: TRBD2
V gene: TRBV5-1
clone size: once
J gene: TRBJ2-2
CDR3 protein: CASSFLAGAGGELFF
CDR3 DNA: TGCGCCAGCAGCTTTTTAGCGGGAGCGGGCGGGGAGCTGTTTTTT

D gene: TRBD2
V gene: TRBV27
clone size: -
J gene: TRBJ2-7
CDR3 protein: CASSLAGDYEQYF
CDR3 DNA: TGTGCCAGCAGTCTAGCGGGCGACTACGAGCAGTACTTC

D gene: -
V gene: TRBV19
clone size: -
J gene: TRBJ2-3
CDR3 protein: CASSSKSSGPTDTQYF
CDR3 DNA: TGTGCCAGTAGTTCAAAAAGTAGCGGCCCCACAGATACGCAGTATTTT

D gene: -
V gene: TRBV23-1
clone size: few
J gene: TRBJ2-2
CDR3 protein: CASLALRCSNTGELFF
CDR3 DNA: TGCGCCAGCCTGGCTCTCAGGTGTTCTAACACCGGGGAGCTGTTTTTT

D gene: -
V gene: TRBV7-9
clone size: -
J gene: TRBJ2-5
CDR3 protein: CASSLLANQETQYF
CDR3 DNA: TGTGCCAGCAGCTTATTAGCGAATCAAGAGACCCAGTACTTC

D gene: -
V gene: TRBV5-1
clone size: -
J gene: TRBJ1-1
CDR3 protein: CASSFEGVTEAFF
CDR3 DNA: TGCGCCAGCAGCTTCGAGGGGGTAACTGAAGCTTTCTTT

D gene: -
V gene: TRBV5-1
clone size: once
J gene: TRBJ2-2
CDR3 protein: CASHTGNTGELFF
CDR3 DNA: TGCGCCAGTCATACAGGGAACACCGGGGAGCTGTTTTTT

D gene: TRBD1
V gene: TRBV6-5
clone size: -
J gene: TRBJ1-4
CDR3 protein: CASSNDRGPNEKLFF
CDR3 DNA: TGTGCCAGCAGTAATGACAGGGGGCCTAATGAAAAACTGTTTTTT